These 23 T cell receptor beta chains were all obtained from the same sample, sequenced in a study of blood T cell repertoires in COVID-19. Profiling relied on immunoSEQ multiplex PCR, and the TCRdb table lists in-frame clones only, not all of them. The table includes tens of thousands of clones, 88% detected once. Source material: peripheral blood. These TCRs come from a human donor in a cohort sampled during active COVID-19.

This clone turned up a few times. The chain carries TRBV24-1 and TRBJ2-1; 9 bases align to TRBD2. V was pared by 8 bases and J by 5 bases, with 3 bases of the junction left unmatched. Germline CDR1 reads KGHDR; CDR2 reads SFDVKD. The CDR3 extends over 13 amino acids. The CDR3 spells CATNSGGNNEQFF. In nucleotides, the CDR3 is TGTGCCACCAATAGCGGGGGAAACAATGAGCAGTTCTTC.

The V and J genes are TRBV7-2 and TRBJ2-1; D remains ambiguous. CDR1 and CDR2 from the germline V gene are SGHTA and FQGNSA. The CDR3 consists of 14 residues. V shed 1 base and J shed 5 bases, with 9 bases lying between them. CDR3 region: CASSLESGDNEQFF. As DNA, the CDR3 is TGTGCCAGCAGCTTAGAATCCGGAGACAATGAGCAGTTCTTC.

The J gene is TRBJ2-7, the V gene TRBV5-1, with TRBD1 identical over 7 bases. This CDR3 has 14 amino acids. Germline trimming cut 4 bases from V and 0 bases from J; bases unmatched to any gene: 4. Germline loops: CDR1 SGHRS, CDR2 YFSETQ. This CDR3 reads CASSEGAGSYEQYF. Written as DNA, the CDR3 is TGCGCCAGCAGCGAGGGGGCGGGCTCCTACGAGCAGTACTTC.

V gene TRBV5-1 combines with J gene TRBJ2-2; 11 bases are a match to TRBD1. Germline V lookup: CDR1 SGHRS, CDR2 YFSETQ. Trimming cost V 3 bases and J 7 bases; bases outside gene matches: 5. This CDR3 spans 15 amino acids. CDR3 in amino acids: CASSSGQGAIGELFF. DNA of the CDR3: TGCGCCAGCAGCTCCGGACAGGGGGCCATCGGGGAGCTGTTTTTT.

This clone was observed a single time. CDR3 residues: CASSVDPGGNEQFF. DNA of the CDR3: TGTGCCAGCAGCGTAGACCCCGGGGGGAATGAGCAGTTCTTC. The chain has TRBV9 and TRBJ2-1; TRBD2 matches at 7 bases. The CDR3 consists of 14 residues. V was pared by 0 bases and J by 7 bases, with 4 bases of the junction left unmatched. CDR1 and CDR2 (germline): SGDLS, YYNGEE.

The chain joins TRBV30 to TRBJ2-5; possibly TRBD2 for D (5 bases). Germline V lookup: CDR1 GTSNPN, CDR2 SVGIG (reference sequence). The CDR3 runs to 12 residues. Trimming stripped 1 base from V and 5 bases from J, with 8 bases between. The CDR3 DNA follows: TGTGCCTGGAGTGCCCCTAGCGAGACCCAGTACTTC. Translating gives CAWSAPSETQYF. Full variable domain (rest looked up from reference TRBV30 and TRBJ2-5): SQTIHQWPATLVQPVGSPLSLECTVEGTSNPNLYWYRQAAGRGLQLLFYSVGIGQISSEVPQNLSASRPQDRQFILSSKKLLLSDSGFYLCAWSAPSETQYFGPGTRLLVL.

This rearrangement joins TRBV7-8 to TRBJ1-4; D is uncertain. CDR3 length: 16 residues. V lost 2 bases to trimming and J lost 5 bases, with 15 bases between them. CDR1 is SGHVS, CDR2 FQNEAQ, per germline. The DNA for the CDR3 is TGTGCCAGCAGCTTATGGTCCTTGGCGGGGAATGAAAAACTGTTTTTT. Its protein is CASSLWSLAGNEKLFF.

The genes are TRBV12-3 or TRBV12-4 and TRBJ1-2; possible D gene TRBD1, 5 bases. This CDR3 contains 13 residues. V was pared by 3 bases and J by 7 bases, with 12 bases between. The CDR3 reads CASSLVQGFGYTF. The CDR3 DNA sequence: TGTGCCAGCAGTTTGGTGCAGGGCTTTGGCTACACCTTC.

This clone showed up just a few times. The chain couples TRBV7-6 to TRBJ2-7, with 12 bases lining up with TRBD2. Trimming cost V 6 bases and J 5 bases; bases outside gene matches: 20. This CDR3 is 19 amino acids long. The V gene's germline CDR1 is SGHVS and CDR2 FNYEAQ. The CDR3 DNA reads TGTGCCAGCAGATCAGGAGCGGGTCTAGCGGGAGGGCCGGGCCACGAGCAGTACTTC. Protein: CASRSGAGLAGGPGHEQYF.

This chain uses TRBV5-6 with TRBJ1-2, with a possible D match to TRBD1 (5 bases). The CDR3 has 13 residues. The germline CDR1 and CDR2 sequences are SGHDT and YYEEEE. The V end was cut by 1 base, the J end by 8 bases, with 12 bases between. The CDR3 nucleotides are TGTGCCAGCAGCTTGTGGCAGGGAGGCGGCTACACCTTC. It specifies CASSLWQGGGYTF.

The rearrangement links TRBV7-3 to TRBJ2-5; possibly TRBD2 for D (6 bases). Germline CDR1 is SGHTA and CDR2 is FQGTGA. The V end lost 2 bases, the J end lost 4 bases, and 14 bases lay between the germline ends. This CDR3 is built from 15 residues. The CDR3 sequence: CASSLGGKEGETQYF. CDR3 nucleotide sequence: TGTGCCAGCAGCTTAGGGGGGAAAGAAGGAGAGACCCAGTACTTC.

The J gene is TRBJ1-5, the V gene TRBV2; TRBD1 aligns across 8 bases. With V trimmed by 8 bases and J by 2 bases, 8 bases remained unmatched. The germline CDR1 and CDR2 sequences are SNHLY and FYNNEI. The CDR3 is 15 residues long. The CDR3 sequence is CASAQGAFGNQPQHF. CDR3 in DNA: TGTGCCAGCGCCCAGGGGGCGTTTGGCAATCAGCCCCAGCATTTT.

The genes are TRBV3-1 (or the pseudogene TRBV3-2) and TRBJ1-1, with TRBD1 matching 8 bases. V was clipped by 2 bases and J by 2 bases; unmatched bases: 4. Looked up from germline, CDR1 is LGHDT and CDR2 is YNNKEL (reference sequence). The CDR3 loop spans 15 amino acids. The CDR3 reads CASSQWDRPNTEAFF. CDR3 nucleotides: TGTGCCAGCAGCCAATGGGACAGGCCAAACACTGAAGCTTTCTTT.

The genes are TRBV5-1 and TRBJ1-1; weak D call: TRBD1 (6 bases). CDR1 and CDR2 from the germline V gene are SGHRS and YFSETQ. The germline V and J ends were trimmed by 4 bases and 1 base, with 11 bases remaining between them. This CDR3 comprises 14 residues. DNA of the CDR3: TGCGCCAGCAGCCCGGGACACCAGAACACTGAAGCTTTCTTT. It codes for CASSPGHQNTEAFF. Filled out from reference TRBV5-1 and TRBJ1-1, the complete variable domain reads KAGVTQTPRYLIKTRGQQVTLSCSPISGHRSVSWYQQTPGQGLQFLFEYFSETQRNKGNFPGRFSGRQFSNSRSEMNVSTLELGDSALYLCASSPGHQNTEAFFGQGTRLTVV.

The J gene is TRBJ2-3, the V gene TRBV5-6; 10 nucleotides align to TRBD1. Germline-derived CDR1 and CDR2 are SGHDT and YYEEEE. The CDR3 covers 16 residues. J lost 3 bases, V lost 5 bases, and 9 bases had no gene match. CDR3 region: CASSPGTGDVTDTQYF. In DNA, the CDR3 is TGTGCCAGCAGTCCCGGGACAGGGGATGTTACAGATACGCAGTATTTT.

This clone was seen only once. The chain has TRBV2 and TRBJ1-2; no firm D call. V lost 7 bases and J lost 8, with 20 bases in between. This CDR3 region has 14 residues. Germline V CDR1 and CDR2: SNHLY, FYNNEI. This CDR3 is CASIPFWEGSGYTF. The CDR3 DNA reads TGTGCCAGCATCCCTTTCTGGGAGGGTAGCGGCTACACCTTC.

The J gene is TRBJ2-2, the V gene TRBV18; D possibly corresponds to TRBD2 (6 bases). CDR1 and CDR2 (germline): KGHSH, LQKENI. This CDR3 has 15 amino acids. The V gene lost 3 bases and the J gene lost 2 bases, with 10 bases spanning the gap. CDR3 DNA: TGTGCCAGCTCACCCGCTACTAGCAACACCGGGGAGCTGTTTTTT. It is translated as CASSPATSNTGELFF.

This clone is categorized as large (0.1 to 1%). The chain employs TRBV28 and TRBJ2-5; no clear D. Germline V gives CDR1 MDHEN, CDR2 SYDVKM. The CDR3 covers 13 residues. V was shortened by 2 bases and J by 5 bases, with 9 bases between the two germline ends. The CDR3 protein is CASSLEMSETQYF. The CDR3 coding sequence is TGTGCCAGCAGTTTAGAGATGTCTGAGACCCAGTACTTC.

This clone was seen just once. The genes are TRBV19 and TRBJ2-7, with no clear D. The CDR3 runs to 12 residues. The ends were cut back, 1 base at V and 6 bases at J, with 7 bases in the middle. Germline loops: CDR1 LNHDA, CDR2 SQIVND (reference sequence). CDR3: CASSIGGAEQYF. The CDR3 DNA follows: TGTGCCAGTAGTATAGGAGGAGCCGAGCAGTACTTC. Variable domain in full (rest from reference TRBV19 and TRBJ2-7): DGGITQSPKYLFRKEGQNVTLSCEQNLNHDAMYWYRQDPGQGLRLIYYSQIVNDFQKGDIAEGYSVSREKKESFPLTVTSAQKNPTAFYLCASSIGGAEQYFGPGTRLTVT.

The J gene is TRBJ1-5, the V gene TRBV15; D not resolved. Trimming took 3 bases from V and 1 from J, leaving 10 bases between them. Germline CDR1 LNHNV, CDR2 YYDKDF (reference sequence). This CDR3 region has 15 residues. CDR3 in amino acids: CATSSGPGSNQPQHF. The CDR3 coding sequence is TGTGCCACCAGCAGTGGCCCGGGGAGCAATCAGCCCCAGCATTTT. The full variable domain, its missing parts supplied by reference TRBV15 and TRBJ1-5, is DAMVIQNPRYQVTQFGKPVTLSCSQTLNHNVMYWYQQKSSQAPKLLFHYYDKDFNNEADTPDNFQSRRPNTSFCFLDIRSPGLGDTAMYLCATSSGPGSNQPQHFGDGTRLSIL.

On this clone: Other nucleotide sequences in the sample specify the same CDR3. The V and J genes are TRBV5-1 and TRBJ2-2, with D tentatively TRBD2 (7 bases). The germline V and J ends were trimmed by 5 bases and 6 bases, with 17 bases remaining between them. CDR1 and CDR2 from the germline V gene are SGHRS and YFSETQ. The CDR3 is 15 amino acids. Written as DNA, the CDR3 is TGCGCCAGCAGGGGAGGGGGGCAGTTCGCCGGGGAGCTGTTTTTT. Translation: CASRGGGQFAGELFF. The complete variable domain, with remaining parts taken from reference TRBV5-1 and TRBJ2-2, reads KAGVTQTPRYLIKTRGQQVTLSCSPISGHRSVSWYQQTPGQGLQFLFEYFSETQRNKGNFPGRFSGRQFSNSRSEMNVSTLELGDSALYLCASRGGGQFAGELFFGEGSRLTVL.

V is TRBV6-5 and J is TRBJ1-3; possibly TRBD1 for D (6 bases). V was pared by 6 bases and J by 0 bases, with 12 bases between. Germline loops: CDR1 MNHEY, CDR2 SVGAGI. The CDR3 loop spans 15 amino acids. The CDR3 spells CASSKGQHSGNTIYF. The CDR3 DNA follows: TGTGCCAGCAGCAAAGGACAGCACTCTGGAAACACCATATATTTT.

The chain employs TRBV3-1 (or the pseudogene TRBV3-2) and TRBJ2-5, with D possibly TRBD2 on 5 matching bases. The CDR3 spans 15 residues. CDR1 and CDR2 (germline): LGHDT, YNNKEL (reference sequence). Trimming pared 1 base from V and 6 bases from J, leaving 15 bases between. The CDR3 region is CASSQGASSGKTQYF. CDR3 sequence (DNA): TGTGCCAGCAGCCAAGGGGCTAGTTCCGGGAAGACCCAGTACTTC.